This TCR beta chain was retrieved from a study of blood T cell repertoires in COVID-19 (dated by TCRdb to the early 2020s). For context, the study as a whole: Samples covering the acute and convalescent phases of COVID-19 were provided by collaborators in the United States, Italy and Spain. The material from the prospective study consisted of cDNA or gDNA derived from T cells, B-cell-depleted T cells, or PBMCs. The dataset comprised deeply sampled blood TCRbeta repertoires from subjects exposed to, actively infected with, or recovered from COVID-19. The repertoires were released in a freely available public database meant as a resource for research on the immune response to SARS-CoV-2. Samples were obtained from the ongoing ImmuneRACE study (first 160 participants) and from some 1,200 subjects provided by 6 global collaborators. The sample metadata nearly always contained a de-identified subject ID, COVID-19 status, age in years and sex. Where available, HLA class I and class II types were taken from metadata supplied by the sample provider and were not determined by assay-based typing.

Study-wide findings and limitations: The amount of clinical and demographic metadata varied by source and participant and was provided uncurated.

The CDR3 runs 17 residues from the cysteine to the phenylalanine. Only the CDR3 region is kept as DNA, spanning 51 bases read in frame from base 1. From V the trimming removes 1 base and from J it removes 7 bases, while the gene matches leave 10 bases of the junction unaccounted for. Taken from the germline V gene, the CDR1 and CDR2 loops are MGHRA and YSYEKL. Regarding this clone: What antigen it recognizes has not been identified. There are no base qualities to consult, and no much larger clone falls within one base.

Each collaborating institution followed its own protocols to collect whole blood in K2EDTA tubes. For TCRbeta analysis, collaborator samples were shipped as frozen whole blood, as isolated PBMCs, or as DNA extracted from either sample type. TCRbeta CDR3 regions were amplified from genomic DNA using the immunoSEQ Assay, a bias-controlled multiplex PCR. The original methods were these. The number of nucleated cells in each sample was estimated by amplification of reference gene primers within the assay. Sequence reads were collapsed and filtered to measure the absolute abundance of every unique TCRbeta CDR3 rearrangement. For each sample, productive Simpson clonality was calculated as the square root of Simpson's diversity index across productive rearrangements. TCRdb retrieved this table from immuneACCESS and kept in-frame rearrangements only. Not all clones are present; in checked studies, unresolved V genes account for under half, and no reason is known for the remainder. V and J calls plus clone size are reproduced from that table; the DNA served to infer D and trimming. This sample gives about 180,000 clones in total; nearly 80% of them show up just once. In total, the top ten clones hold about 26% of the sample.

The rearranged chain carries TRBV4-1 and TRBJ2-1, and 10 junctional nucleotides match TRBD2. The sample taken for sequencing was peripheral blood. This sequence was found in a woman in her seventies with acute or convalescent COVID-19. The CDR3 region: CASSQGDGTSVLNEQFF. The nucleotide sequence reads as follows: TGCGCCAGCAGCCAAGGTGATGGGACTAGCGTCCTAAATGAGCAGTTCTTC.